These T cell receptor beta chains were read from a single sample in a study of Graves' ophthalmopathy and Graves' hyperthyroidism. TCRdb itself ran the multiplex PCR reads through MiXCR, one entry per CDR3 protein. The sample yields tens of thousands of distinct CDR3 sequences, under 55% seen once. Sequencing was performed on peripheral blood. Source of these receptors: an adult woman with Graves' ophthalmopathy. The conserved cysteine and the conserved F or W are not part of the CDR3 here.

cdr3_length,v_call,cdr3_aa
12,TRBV2,ASSDVPTKNIQY
8,TRBV7-3,ASSSWVPS
12,TRBV3-1,ASSQLAGVGEQF
12,TRBV29-1,SVSSEGWNTEAF
11,TRBV4-3,ASSRGAAPEQY
13,TRBV4-2,ASSRGLAESYEQY
12,TRBV2,ASSEQGRTDTQY
12,TRBV28,ASNSRRNNQPQH
13,TRBV2,ASSRSTVVGNTIY
11,TRBV11-2,TSSAGRREKLF
14,TRBV5-4,ASSLGLGEGLETQY
15,TRBV6-2/TRBV6-3,ASSYLPGPIPQEAQY
14,TRBV4-2,ASSHPTGQGAGEQY
12,TRBV7-2,ASSLMSAGSIQY
14,TRBV27,ASSLSLAGVAYEQY
11,TRBV6-6,ASSYPSGNEQF
15,TRBV5-4,ASRQTGGNSGANVLT
12,TRBV29-1,SVAIRQANYGYT
14,TRBV4-2,ASSQEADSGANVLT
13,TRBV20-1,SAPRDRGRVSGYT
12,TRBV6-1,ASSEAAGGTEAF
12,TRBV5-6,ASSWGQVLSEAF
12,TRBV5-1,ASSLYRGSYEQY
13,TRBV20-1,SARIRLAGNDEQF
14,TRBV19,ASSIKARSSYNEQF
15,TRBV7-9,ASSLGLGGRAHETQY
10,TRBV11-2,ASNQGGDEQY
11,TRBV9,ASGVTTDTEAF
16,TRBV5-1,ASSLAEGGGTDNSPLH
13,TRBV4-2,ASSQDGGQGYEQY
11,TRBV6-6,ASSSQGPYGYT
14,TRBV25-1,ASSEGGNPSRDVLT
13,TRBV4-1,ASSPRGAGTYEQY
12,TRBV12-3/TRBV12-4,ASTFLAGGYEQY
14,TRBV10-2,ASRERLAGGGDIQY
12,TRBV19,ASQKGAQTDTQY
9,TRBV7-8,ASSLDTEAF
13,TRBV7-2,ASSLAGGSTYEQY
11,TRBV4-3,ASSGQTSGSQF
12,TRBV7-2,ASSLAGTYNEQF
11,TRBV4-1,ASSQEDSYGDT
14,TRBV5-1,ASSLAGNRGEYEQY